This T cell receptor beta chain appears in the sequencing data of a study of blood T cells in healthy people across ages. The table lists this clonotype with many counts. The antigen is undetermined. For the second PCR, which ran for roughly 7 to 11 cycles, a sample-barcoded 5' primer and a J-beta primer mix were used. With 12 random nucleotides, a template-switch adaptor tagged each individual cDNA molecule. TCRdb processed the 5' RACE reads anew with MiXCR; each CDR3 protein has one entry. The sample includes about 700,000 distinct CDR3 sequences, about 32% of them seen just once. Each sample yielded at least 6 million isolated PBMCs. Points from the study as a whole: Diversity estimates drawn from one million T cells were deemed underestimates.

V lost 6 bases, J lost 3 bases, and 8 bases lay in between. CDR3 size: 13 residues. CDR1 is SGHTA and CDR2 is FQGTGA in the germline V gene. The chain combines TRBV7-3 with TRBJ1-4, with D unresolved. The receptor's source is a woman aged 80 or over in good health. The sequenced material came from blood. Written as DNA, the CDR3 is TGTGCCAGCAGTCGTTTTCCTAATGAAAAACTGTTTTTT. Its translation: CASSRFPNEKLFF.